Following are 22 T cell receptor beta chains from one sample sequenced in a study of blood T cell repertoires in COVID-19. TCRdb's copy holds only in-frame clones and misses some; the assay was immunoSEQ multiplex PCR. Among 150,000 to 200,000 clones listed, approximately 84% were seen once. Sequenced sample: peripheral blood. These receptors all stem from a human donor with acute or convalescent COVID-19. The donor label of this sample is uncertain.

The chain recombines TRBV10-3 with TRBJ1-2, with 7 nucleotides matching TRBD1. The CDR3 is 14 amino acids. Germline V gives CDR1 ENHRY, CDR2 SYGVKD. Trimming at V came to 4 bases and at J to 2 bases, leaving 4 bases not matched to a gene. For the CDR3, the DNA is TGTGCCATCAGTGCACAGGGGACCAACTATGGCTACACCTTC. Its protein is CAISAQGTNYGYTF.

The V gene is TRBV2, the J gene TRBJ2-5; D perhaps matches TRBD2 (6 bases). The CDR3 has 12 residues. Trimming took 6 bases from V and 5 from J, leaving 10 bases between them. Germline V gene sequence: CDR1 SNHLY, CDR2 FYNNEI. In DNA form, the CDR3 reads TGTGCCAGCAGGTCTGGGGGGGAGACCCAGTACTTC. It translates to CASRSGGETQYF. The complete variable domain, with remaining parts taken from reference TRBV2 and TRBJ2-5, reads EPEVTQTPSHQVTQMGQEVILRCVPISNHLYFYWYRQILGQKVEFLVSFYNNEISEKSEIFDDQFSVERPDGSNFTLKIRSTKLEDSAMYFCASRSGGETQYFGPGTRLLVL.

A note on this clone: At one boundary the junction diverges from the germline segment, which might be a read error. The chain couples TRBV11-3 to TRBJ2-1; a possible D gene is TRBD2 (6 bases). Germline V CDR1 and CDR2: SGHNT, YENEEA. The CDR3 is 18 residues long. The CDR3 region is CASSLGAGTSYSCNEQFF. CDR3 DNA: TGTGCCAGCAGCTTAGGGGCCGGGACTTCCTATTCCTGCAATGAGCAGTTCTTC.

The sample holds many counts of this clone. The chain joins TRBV9 to TRBJ2-7, with a possible D match to TRBD1 (5 bases). Germline CDR1 SGDLS, CDR2 YYNGEE. This CDR3 has 15 residues. Trimming removed 0 bases at V and 9 bases at J, with 19 bases between. The CDR3 nucleotides are TGTGCCAGCAGCGTAGAGGGGTGGGAATCGAGTGTGCAGTACTTC. Its translation is CASSVEGWESSVQYF.

This chain joins TRBV28 and TRBJ2-2; possible D gene TRBD2, 5 bases. Trimming shortened V by 5 bases and J by 6 bases, and 13 bases separated the two germline ends. CDR3 size: 14 residues. Per the germline V gene, CDR1 is MDHEN and CDR2 is SYDVKM. The CDR3 nucleotides read TGTGCCAGCAGTGGGCCCCAGCGGCCCGGGGAGCTGTTTTTT. It codes for CASSGPQRPGELFF.

V is TRBV27 and J is TRBJ2-2, with TRBD1 as a possible D gene (6 bases). This CDR3 has 14 amino acids. Germline CDR1 and CDR2: MNHEY and SMNVEV (reference sequence). V dropped 2 bases and J dropped 4 bases, with 8 bases sitting between them. Written as DNA, the CDR3 is TGTGCCAGCAGTTTAAACAGGGCCACCGGGGAGCTGTTTTTT. Its translation: CASSLNRATGELFF.

The chain combines TRBV5-1 with TRBJ1-2; the match to TRBD1 covers 9 bases. This CDR3 region has 16 residues. Germline assignment: CDR1 SGHRS and CDR2 YFSETQ. The V segment lost 5 bases and the J segment 5 bases; nucleotides outside the gene matches: 13. In DNA, the CDR3 is TGCGCCAGCAGGAGGGGACAGGGTACTCAGGGGTATGGCTACACCTTC. Translating gives CASRRGQGTQGYGYTF.

The chain uses TRBV27 and TRBJ2-3; the match to TRBD2 covers 7 bases. Germline-derived CDR1 and CDR2 are MNHEY and SMNVEV (reference sequence). This CDR3 spans 12 amino acids. With 3 bases clipped from V and 6 bases from J, the junction kept 0 bases outside the gene matches. CDR3 in amino acids: CASSLGGDTQYF. As DNA, the CDR3 is TGTGCCAGCAGTTTGGGAGGGGATACGCAGTATTTT.

The genes are TRBV3-1 (or the pseudogene TRBV3-2) and TRBJ2-5; D possibly corresponds to TRBD1 (6 bases). The CDR3 length is 11 residues. Trimming left V 10 bases short and J 2 bases short, with 8 bases between. Germline lookup yields CDR1 LGHDT and CDR2 YNNKEL (reference sequence). CDR3 sequence reads: CATDRQETQYF. The CDR3 coding sequence is TGTGCCACCGACAGGCAAGAGACCCAGTACTTC.

The table lists this clone with a count of one. The chain recombines TRBV5-1 with TRBJ2-7; tentative D call: TRBD1 (5 bases). The CDR3 totals 11 residues. Germline CDR1 is SGHRS and CDR2 is YFSETQ. Trimming removed 0 bases from V and 9 bases from J, with 7 bases in between. The DNA of the CDR3 is TGCGCCAGCAGCTTGGAAGGGGTGCAGTACTTC. It encodes CASSLEGVQYF.

This rearrangement joins TRBV6-5 to TRBJ2-2; the match to TRBD2 covers 7 bases. This CDR3 region has 16 residues. J lost 2 bases, V lost 2 bases, and 5 bases had no gene match. The germline gives CDR1 MNHEY, CDR2 SVGAGI. The chain's CDR3 is CASSYPASGNTGELFF. CDR3 nucleotide sequence: TGTGCCAGCAGTTACCCGGCTAGCGGAAACACCGGGGAGCTGTTTTTT.

The chain uses TRBV7-5 and TRBJ2-5; TRBD2, the table's D call, lacks a check against the DNA. TRBV7-5 is a recognized pseudogene. The CDR3 is 20 amino acids. The CDR3 sequence is CARSLASKEGVRVWGETQYF. The CDR3 nucleotides read TGTGCCAGAAGCTTAGCCTCGAAGGAGGGAGTGAGAGTATGGGGGGAGACCCAGTACTTC.

The CDR3 DNA follows: TGTGCCAGCAGTGAAGGCCCAGGGTCCCGCAATGAGCAGTTCTTC. It specifies CASSEGPGSRNEQFF. The V gene is TRBV25-1, the J gene TRBJ2-1; possibly TRBD1 for D (5 bases). Per the germline V gene, CDR1 is MGHDK and CDR2 is SYGVNS. The CDR3 loop spans 15 amino acids. V lost 2 bases, J lost 6 bases, and 14 bases lay in between.

The gene calls are TRBV7-3 and TRBJ2-2; 9 bases agree with TRBD1. Germline V gene lookup returns CDR1 SGHTA and CDR2 FQGTGA. The CDR3 length is 18 residues. The junction had 11 bases not matched to a gene; V was cut back by 5 bases and J by 1 base. In nucleotides, the CDR3 is TGTGCCAGCAGCCCAAGGACAGGGGTATCCATGAACACCGGGGAGCTGTTTTTT. Its translation is CASSPRTGVSMNTGELFF. Supplemented by reference TRBV7-3 and TRBJ2-2, the full variable domain reads GAGVSQTPSNKVTEKGKYVELRCDPISGHTALYWYRQSLGQGPEFLIYFQGTGAADDSGLPNDRFFAVRPEGSVSTLKIQRTERGDSAVYLCASSPRTGVSMNTGELFFGEGSRLTVL.

J is TRBJ1-2 and V is TRBV7-3; D not resolved. CDR3 size: 16 residues. Trimming stripped 1 base from V and 4 bases from J, with 16 bases between. CDR1 SGHTA and CDR2 FQGTGA come from the germline V gene. The CDR3 DNA reads TGTGCCAGCAGCTTAATAGGCCCGGGAGTAGGCTATGGCTACACCTTC. Its protein is CASSLIGPGVGYGYTF. Filled out from reference TRBV7-3 and TRBJ1-2, the complete variable domain reads GAGVSQTPSNKVTEKGKYVELRCDPISGHTALYWYRQSLGQGPEFLIYFQGTGAADDSGLPNDRFFAVRPEGSVSTLKIQRTERGDSAVYLCASSLIGPGVGYGYTFGSGTRLTVV.

V gene TRBV5-1 combines with J gene TRBJ1-2; D is undetermined. Germline V gives CDR1 SGHRS, CDR2 YFSETQ. CDR3 length equals 13 residues. V lost 0 bases to trimming and J lost 6 bases, with 9 bases between them. The CDR3 is CASSLGTPNGYTF. In DNA, the CDR3 is TGCGCCAGCAGCTTGGGCACCCCTAATGGCTACACCTTC.

This sequence joins TRBV7-8 and TRBJ2-3; possible D gene TRBD2, 5 bases. The CDR3 consists of 15 residues. Trimming cost V 6 bases and J 0 bases, with 13 bases left between them. The germline gives CDR1 SGHVS, CDR2 FQNEAQ. The CDR3 sequence is CASRTEASSTDTQYF. The CDR3 nucleotides read TGTGCCAGCAGAACGGAGGCATCTAGCACAGATACGCAGTATTTT. The whole variable domain, remainder taken from reference TRBV7-8 and TRBJ2-3, is GAGVSQSPRYKVAKRGQDVALRCDPISGHVSLFWYQQALGQGPEFLTYFQNEAQLDKSGLPSDRFFAERPEGSVSTLKIQRTQQEDSAVYLCASRTEASSTDTQYFGPGTRLTVL.

This clone appeared a few times. V is TRBV21-1 and J is TRBJ2-3; TRBD2, the table's D call, was not compared with the DNA. TRBV21-1 is marked as a pseudogene. This CDR3 is 15 amino acids long. This chain's CDR3 is CASRRIGGDADTQYF. CDR3 bases: TGTGCCAGCAGACGGATCGGGGGGGACGCAGATACGCAGTATTTT.

This clone was recorded only once. V usage is TRBV5-8 and J usage is TRBJ2-1; tentatively, D is TRBD1 (6 bases). Looked up from germline, CDR1 is SGHTS and CDR2 is YDEGEE. V was cut by 1 base and J by 5 bases, with 10 bases left in between. This CDR3 contains 14 residues. Here the CDR3 reads CASSLKGGHNEQFF. The CDR3 bases are TGTGCCAGCAGCTTGAAAGGGGGACACAATGAGCAGTTCTTC.

The chain couples TRBV11-1 to TRBJ2-3; 7 nucleotides line up with TRBD2. Germline V gene data show CDR1 as SGHAT and CDR2 as FQDESV (reference sequence). The CDR3 contains 14 residues. J lost 0 bases, V lost 5 bases, and 2 bases had no gene match. The CDR3 coding sequence is TGTGCCAGCAGCGTTAGCGGGAGCACAGATACGCAGTATTTT. Protein product: CASSVSGSTDTQYF.

V usage is TRBV7-8 and J usage is TRBJ2-1; possible D gene TRBD2, 6 bases. The length of the CDR3 is 14 residues. Trimming left V 5 bases short and J 4 bases short, with 12 bases between. Germline-derived CDR1 and CDR2 are SGHVS and FQNEAQ. The CDR3 sequence is CASSLRGRYNEQFF. The DNA of the CDR3 is TGTGCCAGCAGCCTACGAGGGAGGTACAATGAGCAGTTCTTC.

The chain is built from TRBV29-1 and TRBJ1-4; 7 bases line up with TRBD1. V was pared by 4 bases and J by 5 bases, with 1 base of the junction left unmatched. The CDR3 has 12 residues. Germline V lookup: CDR1 SQVTM, CDR2 ANQGSEA. CDR3 coding DNA: TGCAGCGTTGGCAGGGGGAATGAAAAACTGTTTTTT. It translates to CSVGRGNEKLFF.